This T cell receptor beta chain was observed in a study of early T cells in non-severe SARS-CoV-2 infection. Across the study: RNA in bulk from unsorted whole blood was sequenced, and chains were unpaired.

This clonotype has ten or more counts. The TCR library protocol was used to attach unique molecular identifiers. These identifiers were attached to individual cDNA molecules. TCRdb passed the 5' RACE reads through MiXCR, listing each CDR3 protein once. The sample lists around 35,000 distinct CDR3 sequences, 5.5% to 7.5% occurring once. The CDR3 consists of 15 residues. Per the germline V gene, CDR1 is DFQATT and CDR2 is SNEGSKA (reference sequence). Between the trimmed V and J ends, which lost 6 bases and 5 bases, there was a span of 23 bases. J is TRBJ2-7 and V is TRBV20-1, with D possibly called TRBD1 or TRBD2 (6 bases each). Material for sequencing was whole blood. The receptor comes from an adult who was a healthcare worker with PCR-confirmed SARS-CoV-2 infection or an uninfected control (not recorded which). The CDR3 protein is CSATERGVTLDEQYF. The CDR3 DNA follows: TGCAGTGCAACGGAGAGGGGGGTGACCCTCGACGAGCAGTACTTC.